These 5 T cell receptor beta chains originate from one sample sequenced in a study of chemoradiotherapy in HPV16-positive cancers. Clones were sequenced by immunoSEQ multiplex PCR, and TCRdb holds only the in-frame ones, with some missing. The sample includes some 13,000 clones, around 86% of them seen just once. Specimen: blood, collected from a patient who underwent chemoradiotherapy. The origin of the receptors is a human donor with HPV-associated anogenital cancer.

The chain couples TRBV6-5 to TRBJ2-3; unclear D gene. The CDR3 has 16 residues. Trimming removed 0 bases at V and 4 bases at J, with 14 bases between. The germline V gene has CDR1 MNHEY and CDR2 SVGAGI. DNA of the CDR3: TGTGCCAGCAGTTACTCCAGGACCCGGCGCTCAGATACGCAGTATTTT. Translation: CASSYSRTRRSDTQYF.

This sequence joins TRBV5-1 and TRBJ2-5; possible D gene TRBD1, 6 bases. V was shortened by 3 bases and J by 5 bases, with 14 bases between the two germline ends. The length of the CDR3 is 14 residues. Germline loops: CDR1 SGHRS, CDR2 YFSETQ. In nucleotides, the CDR3 is TGCGCCAGCAGCTCTGGACAGTTGAGGGAGACCCAGTACTTC. This sequence encodes CASSSGQLRETQYF.

This clone was detected a few times. The chain joins TRBV5-1 to TRBJ1-2; D uncertain. The CDR3 spans 12 residues. V lost 0 bases and J lost 4, with 4 bases in between. In germline, CDR1 is SGHRS, CDR2 YFSETQ. In DNA form, the CDR3 reads TGCGCCAGCAGCTTGGACAGCTATGGCTACACCTTC. It encodes CASSLDSYGYTF.

A single count supports this clone. This chain connects TRBV5-1 to TRBJ2-7; 8 bases line up with TRBD2. Germline-derived CDR1 and CDR2 are SGHRS and YFSETQ. V dropped 0 bases and J dropped 7; count of bases not matched to a gene: 6. The CDR3 contains 14 residues. CDR3 DNA: TGCGCCAGCAGCTTGGGCGGGGGGTCTGTAGAGCAGTACTTC. Residues: CASSLGGGSVEQYF.

The rearrangement uses TRBV5-5 and TRBJ1-1; TRBD1 agrees at 7 bases. J gave up 0 bases and V 2 bases, and 13 bases lay outside the gene matches. This CDR3 has 18 residues. Germline CDR1 reads SGHKS; CDR2 reads YYEKEE (reference sequence). The CDR3 coding sequence is TGTGCCAGCAGCTTTTTAGGGACAGTCGGCCATTTGAACACTGAAGCTTTCTTT. Protein sequence: CASSFLGTVGHLNTEAFF.